The 17 T cell receptor beta chains below come from one sample, sequenced in a study of technical replicates of blood from a handful of donors. The data were produced by immunoSEQ multiplex PCR, yet TCRdb's version contains in-frame clones alone and is incomplete. The sample gives 75,000 to 100,000 clones, approximately 94% of which show up once; less than 0.4% is in the top ten. The sequencing sample was made of T cells isolated from PBMCs. These receptors came from a human donor in good health.

CDR3 in DNA: TGTGCCAGCAGCCCATCGGCTAGCGGGAGTGTTTACGAGCAGTACTTC. This codes for CASSPSASGSVYEQYF. The V gene is TRBV7-2, the J gene TRBJ2-7, with 10 bases identical to TRBD2. Germline V CDR1 and CDR2: SGHTA, FQGNSA. CDR3 length equals 16 residues. The J segment lost 4 bases and the V segment lost 5 bases, leaving 11 bases of the junction unmatched.

This clone was seen once. The chain combines TRBV5-5 with TRBJ2-1; 7 bases align to TRBD2. Germline trimming cut 4 bases from V and 2 bases from J; bases unmatched to any gene: 6. Germline CDR1 reads SGHKS; CDR2 reads YYEKEE (reference sequence). The CDR3 sequence is 15 residues long. For the CDR3, the DNA is TGTGCCAGCAGCCTTTGGGGGGGAGCCTACAATGAGCAGTTCTTC. Protein sequence: CASSLWGGAYNEQFF.

This sequence joins TRBV5-1 and TRBJ2-1; 8 positions agree with TRBD2. This CDR3 is built from 16 residues. Germline V gene data show CDR1 as SGHRS and CDR2 as YFSETQ. V was clipped by 4 bases and J by 4 bases; unmatched bases: 10. The chain's CDR3 is CASSPGGTTAYNEQFF. The CDR3 DNA reads as TGCGCCAGCAGCCCGGGGGGGACTACCGCATACAATGAGCAGTTCTTC.

The chain combines TRBV30 with TRBJ1-2; D is unresolved. The germline V gene has CDR1 GTSNPN and CDR2 SVGIG (reference sequence). Trimming removed 3 bases at V and 4 bases at J, with 12 bases between. The CDR3 runs to 13 residues. The CDR3 nucleotides are TGTGCCTGGAGCCGGGTACGATTCTATGGCTACACCTTC. This encodes CAWSRVRFYGYTF.

V is TRBV28 and J is TRBJ2-7; D is possibly TRBD1 (6 bases). Germline values: CDR1 MDHEN, CDR2 SYDVKM. Between the trimmed V and J ends, which lost 10 bases and 1 base, there was a span of 14 bases. The CDR3 has 13 residues. CDR3 nucleotide sequence: TGTGCCACCATCGGGACAAGTTCCTACGAGCAGTACTTC. The encoded protein is CATIGTSSYEQYF.

The chain joins TRBV6-5 to TRBJ2-2; a weak D match, TRBD1 (6 bases). V dropped 2 bases and J dropped 5 bases, with 9 bases sitting between them. This CDR3 is 14 amino acids long. The V gene's germline CDR1 is MNHEY and CDR2 SVGAGI. CDR3 DNA: TGTGCCAGCAGTTACAGGGGGTCTACCGGGGAGCTGTTTTTT. Protein product: CASSYRGSTGELFF.

V gene TRBV11-2 combines with J gene TRBJ1-2; the D is unclear. V was shortened by 5 bases and J by 7 bases, with 20 bases between the two germline ends. The germline gives CDR1 SGHAT, CDR2 FQNNGV. The CDR3 contains 15 residues. The CDR3 protein is CASSPPLLARSGYTF. The CDR3 DNA follows: TGTGCCAGCAGCCCCCCCCTACTAGCGAGAAGTGGCTACACCTTC.

The rearrangement joins TRBV9 to TRBJ1-2, with TRBD1 as a possible D gene (5 bases). Trimming stripped 2 bases from V and 3 bases from J, with 14 bases between. CDR1 is SGDLS and CDR2 is YYNGEE in the germline V gene. This CDR3 is built from 15 residues. Here the CDR3 DNA reads TGTGCCAGCAGCGTTTATGAACAGGACCACTATGGCTACACCTTC. It specifies CASSVYEQDHYGYTF.

This clone has a single count. J is TRBJ1-3 and V is TRBV28, with TRBD1 identical over 8 bases. Germline CDR1 and CDR2: MDHEN and SYDVKM. V was pared by 8 bases and J by 4 bases, with 7 bases of the junction left unmatched. This CDR3 region has 14 residues. The CDR3 spells CASCNRGDGNTIYF. CDR3 nucleotides: TGTGCCAGCTGCAACAGGGGGGACGGAAACACCATATATTTT. Using reference TRBV28 and TRBJ1-3 for the parts outside the CDR3, the full variable domain is DVKVTQSSRYLVKRTGEKVFLECVQDMDHENMFWYRQDPGLGLRLIYFSYDVKMKEKGDIPEGYSVSREKKERFSLILESASTNQTSMYLCASCNRGDGNTIYFGEGSWLTVV.

The chain has TRBV7-3 and TRBJ2-3; D unresolved. V dropped 3 bases and J dropped 2 bases, with 9 bases sitting between them. The CDR3 runs to 14 residues. Looked up from germline, CDR1 is SGHTA and CDR2 is FQGTGA. The CDR3 region has the DNA TGTGCCAGCAGCTTCGACGGGTACACAGATACGCAGTATTTT. Its protein product is CASSFDGYTDTQYF.

This clone has only one observation. The chain uses TRBV6-6 and TRBJ2-7; TRBD2 matches 13 bases. V lost 2 bases to trimming and J lost 5 bases; unmatched junction nucleotides: 3. CDR1 MNHNY and CDR2 SVGAGI come from the germline V gene (reference sequence). The CDR3 totals 15 residues. Here the CDR3 reads CASSYVGLAGDEQYF. The CDR3 bases are TGTGCCAGCAGTTACGTAGGACTAGCGGGAGACGAGCAGTACTTC.

This clone has just one count. The chain links TRBV7-8 to TRBJ1-1; D gene ambiguous. V was cut by 5 bases and J by 3 bases, with 16 bases left in between. Per the germline V gene, CDR1 is SGHVS and CDR2 is FQNEAQ. This CDR3 has 15 amino acids. The CDR3, as DNA: TGTGCCAGCAGCCGAGACGGGAGGCGGGACACTGAAGCTTTCTTT. It codes for CASSRDGRRDTEAFF.

This clone was recorded only once. The rearrangement links TRBV28 to TRBJ1-1; 10 nucleotides match TRBD1. Germline V gene data show CDR1 as MDHEN and CDR2 as SYDVKM. V lost 10 bases and J lost 4; bases outside the gene matches: 12. The CDR3 loop spans 15 amino acids. CDR3 loop: CATTRDRGGSTEAFF. CDR3 nucleotide sequence: TGTGCCACCACCCGGGACAGGGGAGGAAGCACTGAAGCTTTCTTT.

The chain uses TRBV7-9 and TRBJ2-7; D remains unclear. Germline CDR1 and CDR2: SEHNR and FQNEAQ (reference sequence). Deletions cut 6 bases from V and 4 bases from J, with 7 bases between. This CDR3 is 11 amino acids long. The CDR3 coding sequence is TGTGCCAGCAGTTCTCCTTACGAGCAGTACTTC. Translation gives CASSSPYEQYF.

This clone came up once. The V and J genes are TRBV6-5 and TRBJ1-4; D is unresolved. The CDR3 contains 14 residues. V was clipped by 2 bases and J by 4 bases, with 8 bases between them. Germline loops: CDR1 MNHEY, CDR2 SVGAGI. The CDR3 nucleotides are TGTGCCAGCAGTTACGGGCAGAATAATGAAAAACTGTTTTTT. Protein product: CASSYGQNNEKLFF.

This chain connects TRBV5-6 to TRBJ2-7; D unresolved. Deletions cut 2 bases from V and 0 bases from J, with 6 bases between. Germline CDR1 SGHDT, CDR2 YYEEEE. The CDR3 has 13 amino acids. The CDR3 loop is CASSFMSSYEQYF. The CDR3 DNA reads TGTGCCAGCAGCTTTATGAGCTCCTACGAGCAGTACTTC. Based on the CDR3 plus reference TRBV5-6 and TRBJ2-7, the full variable domain is DAGVTQSPTHLIKTRGQQVTLRCSPKSGHDTVSWYQQALGQGPQFIFQYYEEEERQRGNFPDRFSGHQFPNYSSELNVNALLLGDSALYLCASSFMSSYEQYFGPGTRLTVT.

The V gene is TRBV4-2, the J gene TRBJ2-3, with 7 bases identical to TRBD1. V shed 0 bases and J 5 bases; nucleotides not matched to a gene: 11. The CDR3 runs to 17 residues. The V gene's germline CDR1 is LGHNA and CDR2 YNFKEQ. This CDR3 is CASSQEGDRVGVDTQYF. The CDR3, as DNA: TGTGCCAGCAGCCAAGAAGGCGACAGGGTGGGGGTAGATACGCAGTATTTT.